This T cell receptor (beta chain) was obtained from a study of blood T cell repertoires in COVID-19. Across the study: COVID-19 samples, acute and convalescent, were from the United States, Italy and Spain.

Trimming cost V 7 bases and J 3 bases, with 7 bases left between them. This CDR3 comprises 11 residues. Germline-derived CDR1 and CDR2 are MDHEN and SYDVKM. TCRdb keeps only in-frame clones here, not all; method: immunoSEQ multiplex PCR. The table includes a few hundred thousand clones, more than 75% detected once. Sequencing used peripheral blood. The receptor's source is a human donor in a cohort sampled during active COVID-19. The chain links TRBV28 to TRBJ2-7, with D unclear. CDR3 amino acids: CASTSRYEQYF. CDR3 DNA sequence: TGTGCCAGCACCAGTCGCTACGAGCAGTACTTC.